This T cell receptor (beta chain) was captured by sequencing in a study of cytomegalovirus exposure and HLA in healthy donors. CDR1 LGHNA and CDR2 YNFKEQ come from the germline V gene. The CDR3 covers 15 residues. J gave up 7 bases and V 0 bases, and 4 bases lay outside the gene matches. Vbeta (60) and Jbeta (13) primers were used in the PCR. The repertoire was sequenced with immunoSEQ multiplex PCR; TCRdb's copy has only in-frame clones and lacks some. The sample gives approximately 110,000 clones, 73% of which show up once; over 4% is in the top ten. With respect to this clone: Its antigen is not identified.

Study-level results: Most TCRs appeared rarely, but some public TCRs recurred in many donors. The presence/absence work took it that sequencing depth was about the same across donors. Compared with the approximately 670-donor mean, an Asian-associated ancestry cluster reportedly had fewer N-insertions, according to a later analysis.

The sequenced sample consisted of PBMCs. This receptor was identified in a man in his fifties or sixties in good health and CMV-seropositive. The chain couples TRBV4-2 to TRBJ1-4; 8 bases are shared with TRBD1. CDR3 in amino acids: CASSQEGGTGEKLFF. In nucleotides, the CDR3 is TGTGCCAGCAGCCAAGAAGGGGGGACAGGTGAAAAACTGTTTTTT.